The following is a T cell receptor beta chain sequence with its context. Antigen unknown. The germline V gene encodes CDR1 LNHDA and CDR2 SQIVND (reference sequence). The trim removed 5 bases at V and 9 bases at J, leaving 5 bases unmatched. This CDR3 is built from 15 residues. The lymph nodes were axillary draining lymph nodes from breast cancer patients. The data belong to a study of breast tumors, draining lymph nodes, adjacent tissues. Findings and limits, study-wide: Data only fit, rather than demonstrated, lymph node origin of most tumor T cells. Findings are consistent with lymph node origin and intratumoral expansion of most tumor T cells. Compared with lymph nodes, tumors were less diverse; compared with nontumor tissue, more.

TCRdb re-called the multiplex PCR reads through MiXCR, storing one row per CDR3 protein. The sample lists around 230,000 distinct CDR3 sequences; nearly 35% were seen once. The sequencing sample was made of axillary lymph node tissue. This rearrangement joins TRBV19 to TRBJ1-6, with 12 bases that match TRBD1. This TCR derives from a female donor with breast cancer. Some clones in this sample may be carry-over from other donors' samples. DNA of the CDR3: TGTGCCAGTAGTCTCGGGACAGGGGGCCGTTCACCCCTCCACTTT. Its protein product is CASSLGTGGRSPLHF.